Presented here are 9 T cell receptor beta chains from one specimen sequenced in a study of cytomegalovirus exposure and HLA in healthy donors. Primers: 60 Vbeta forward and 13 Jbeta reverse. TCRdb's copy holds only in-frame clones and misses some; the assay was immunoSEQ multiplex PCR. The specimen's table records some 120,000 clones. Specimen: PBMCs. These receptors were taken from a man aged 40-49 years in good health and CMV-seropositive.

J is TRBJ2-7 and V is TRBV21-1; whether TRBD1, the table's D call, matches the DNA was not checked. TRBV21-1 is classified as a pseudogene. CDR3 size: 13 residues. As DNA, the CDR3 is TGTGCCAGCAGCCCGGGACAGAGCTACGAGCAGTACTTC. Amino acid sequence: CASSPGQSYEQYF.

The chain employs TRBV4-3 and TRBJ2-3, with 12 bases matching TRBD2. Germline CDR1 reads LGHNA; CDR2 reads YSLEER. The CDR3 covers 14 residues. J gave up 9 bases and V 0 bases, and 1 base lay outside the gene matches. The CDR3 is CASSQEGLAGTQYF. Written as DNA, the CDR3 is TGCGCCAGCAGCCAAGAAGGACTAGCGGGGACGCAGTATTTT.

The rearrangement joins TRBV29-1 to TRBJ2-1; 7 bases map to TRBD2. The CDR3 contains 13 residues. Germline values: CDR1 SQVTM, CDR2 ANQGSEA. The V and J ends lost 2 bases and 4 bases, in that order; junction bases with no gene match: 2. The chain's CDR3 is CSVESGGYNEQFF. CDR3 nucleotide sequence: TGCAGCGTTGAATCGGGGGGATACAATGAGCAGTTCTTC.

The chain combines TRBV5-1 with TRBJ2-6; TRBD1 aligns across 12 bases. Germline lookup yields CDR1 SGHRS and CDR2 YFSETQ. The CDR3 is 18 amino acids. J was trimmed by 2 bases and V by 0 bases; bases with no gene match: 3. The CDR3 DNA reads TGCGCCAGCAGCTTGGCCGGGACAGGGGGCACTGGGGCCAACGTCCTGACTTTC. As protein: CASSLAGTGGTGANVLTF.

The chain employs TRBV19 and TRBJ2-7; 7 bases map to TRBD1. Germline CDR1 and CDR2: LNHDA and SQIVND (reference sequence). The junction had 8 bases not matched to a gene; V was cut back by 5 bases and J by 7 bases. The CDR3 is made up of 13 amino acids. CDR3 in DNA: TGTGCCAGTAGTCCCGGGACAGTGGGTGAGCAGTACTTC. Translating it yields CASSPGTVGEQYF.

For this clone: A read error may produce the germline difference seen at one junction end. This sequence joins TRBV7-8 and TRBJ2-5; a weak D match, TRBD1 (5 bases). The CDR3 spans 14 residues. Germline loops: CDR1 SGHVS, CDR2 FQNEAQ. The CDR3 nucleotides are TGTGCCAGCAGCCCCCAGGGCCAGCAGGAGACCCAATACTTC. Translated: CASSPQGQQETQYF.

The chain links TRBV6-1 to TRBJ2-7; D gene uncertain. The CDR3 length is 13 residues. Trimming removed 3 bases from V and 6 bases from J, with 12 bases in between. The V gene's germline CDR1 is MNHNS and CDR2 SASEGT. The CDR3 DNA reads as TGTGCCAGCAGTGAGGCTACCCAGGTCGAGCAGTACTTC. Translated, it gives CASSEATQVEQYF.

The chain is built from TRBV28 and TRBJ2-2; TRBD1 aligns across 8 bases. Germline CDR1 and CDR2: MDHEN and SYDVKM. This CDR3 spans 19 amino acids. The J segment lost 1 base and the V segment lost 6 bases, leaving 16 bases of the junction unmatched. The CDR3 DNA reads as TGTGCCAGCAGCTATTTCCTTCGTGGACAGGGAAAGAACACCGGGGAGCTGTTTTTT. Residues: CASSYFLRGQGKNTGELFF.

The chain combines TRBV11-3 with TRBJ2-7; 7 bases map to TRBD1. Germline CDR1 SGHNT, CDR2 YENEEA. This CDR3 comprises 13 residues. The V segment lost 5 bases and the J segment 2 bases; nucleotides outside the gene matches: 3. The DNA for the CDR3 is TGTGCCAGCAGCGAAGGGACAGCCTACGAGCAGTACTTC. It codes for CASSEGTAYEQYF.